This entry lists 13 T cell receptor beta chains sequenced from one sample in a study of T cell responses to AZD1222 COVID-19 vaccine. Clones were read by immunoSEQ multiplex PCR, and TCRdb kept only the in-frame ones, dropping some. The profile covers 90,000 to 95,000 clones, with 85% to 90% appearing a single time and roughly 10% taken by the ten largest. This specimen consisted of peripheral blood, obtained on day 0 of AZD1222 vaccination. These receptors were taken from an adult in good health.

V gene TRBV6-5 combines with J gene TRBJ2-7; TRBD1 matches 7 bases. Germline CDR1 and CDR2: MNHEY and SVGAGI. Germline trimming cut 8 bases from V and 3 bases from J; bases unmatched to any gene: 7. The CDR3 sequence is 13 residues long. For the CDR3, the DNA is TGTGCCAGCGGTAGGGACAGTAACTACGAGCAGTACTTC. It translates to CASGRDSNYEQYF.

This clone was found once. The chain links TRBV2 to TRBJ1-4; no firm D call. The CDR3 contains 14 residues. Between the trimmed V and J ends, which lost 7 bases and 3 bases, there was a span of 12 bases. The germline V gene has CDR1 SNHLY and CDR2 FYNNEI. The DNA of the CDR3 is TGTGCCAGCACCGGCGGGAGCGCTAATGAAAAACTGTTTTTT. Translation gives CASTGGSANEKLFF.

This CDR3 reads CASSAGLDTGELFF. The CDR3 bases are TGTGCCAGCAGCGCGGGACTTGACACCGGGGAGCTGTTTTTT. V gene TRBV7-9 combines with J gene TRBJ2-2; D possibly corresponds to TRBD2 (6 bases). Germline V lookup: CDR1 SEHNR, CDR2 FQNEAQ (reference sequence). CDR3 length: 14 amino acids. Trimming took off 5 bases at V and 3 bases at J, with 10 bases between the two ends.

The chain employs TRBV24-1 and TRBJ2-1; possible D gene TRBD2, 6 bases. The CDR3 is 13 amino acids. Trimming stripped 4 bases from V and 9 bases from J, with 12 bases between. Germline values: CDR1 KGHDR, CDR2 SFDVKD. CDR3 protein: CATSDRDSREQFF. CDR3 bases: TGTGCCACCAGTGACAGGGACTCCCGTGAGCAGTTCTTC.

The chain is built from TRBV6-5 and TRBJ1-4; 7 nucleotides align to TRBD1. Germline V gene lookup returns CDR1 MNHEY and CDR2 SVGAGI. This CDR3 has 12 residues. With 4 bases clipped from V and 8 bases from J, the junction kept 1 base outside the gene matches. CDR3 sequence (DNA): TGTGCCAGCAGTTCGACAGGGGAAAAACTGTTTTTT. This sequence encodes CASSSTGEKLFF.

This clone was seen once. The rearrangement uses TRBV9 and TRBJ1-2, with D possibly TRBD1 on 6 matching bases. This CDR3 comprises 15 residues. The germline V and J ends were trimmed by 3 bases and 0 bases, with 12 bases remaining between them. CDR1 and CDR2 from the germline V gene are SGDLS and YYNGEE. CDR3 coding DNA: TGTGCCAGCAGCGAAACACAGGGCTCTAACTATGGCTACACCTTC. Protein product: CASSETQGSNYGYTF.

This rearrangement joins TRBV9 to TRBJ2-2; D possibly corresponds to TRBD2 (6 bases). The ends were cut back, 0 bases at V and 5 bases at J, with 14 bases in the middle. Germline values: CDR1 SGDLS, CDR2 YYNGEE. The CDR3 is 16 amino acids. DNA of the CDR3: TGTGCCAGCAGCGTAGACCCCCGACGGGAGACCGGGGAGCTGTTTTTT. Translation gives CASSVDPRRETGELFF.

The rearrangement links TRBV30 to TRBJ1-3; D possibly corresponds to TRBD1 (5 bases). This CDR3 spans 15 amino acids. Germline CDR1 reads GTSNPN; CDR2 reads SVGIG (reference sequence). V was trimmed by 5 bases and J by 0 bases, leaving 14 bases between them. The CDR3 sequence is CAWGAGPNSGNTIYF. For the CDR3, the DNA is TGTGCCTGGGGTGCGGGGCCTAACTCTGGAAACACCATATATTTT.

A note on this clone: The junction departs from germline at one end; a sequencing error may be responsible. The V call is TRBV7-7, the J call TRBJ2-7; 8 nucleotides line up with TRBD2. Per germline, CDR1 SSHAT and CDR2 FNYEAQ (reference sequence). The CDR3 sequence is 15 residues long. The chain's CDR3 is CASSLRAGDPYEQYF. The CDR3 DNA follows: TGTGCTAGCAGCTTAAGAGCGGGGGACCCCTACGAGCAGTACTTC.

The chain employs TRBV6-5 and TRBJ2-7; D is ambiguous. The germline gives CDR1 MNHEY, CDR2 SVGAGI. The CDR3 length is 12 residues. The V end lost 8 bases, the J end lost 6 bases, and 14 bases lay between the germline ends. CDR3 amino acids: CASRSQPGEQYF. CDR3 bases: TGTGCCAGCCGCTCTCAGCCCGGCGAGCAGTACTTC.

The chain has TRBV6-1 and TRBJ1-3; 10 positions agree with TRBD1. Germline CDR1 is MNHNS and CDR2 is SASEGT. With 4 bases clipped from V and 0 bases from J, the junction kept 6 bases outside the gene matches. The length of the CDR3 is 17 residues. CDR3 loop: CASSGETGGFSGNTIYF. CDR3 coding DNA: TGTGCCAGCAGTGGGGAGACAGGGGGCTTCTCTGGAAACACCATATATTTT.

V and J are TRBV27 and TRBJ1-5; possible D gene TRBD1, 6 bases. Germline assignment: CDR1 MNHEY and CDR2 SMNVEV (reference sequence). This CDR3 contains 16 residues. V was clipped by 3 bases and J by 0 bases, with 12 bases between them. The CDR3, as DNA: TGTGCCAGCAGTTTTACAGGGCTTTATAGCAATCAGCCCCAGCATTTT. Amino acids: CASSFTGLYSNQPQHF.

J is TRBJ1-6 and V is TRBV11-2; D perhaps matches TRBD1 (6 bases). The CDR3 has 14 residues. Germline CDR1 reads SGHAT; CDR2 reads FQNNGV. V gave up 5 bases and J gave up 7 bases, with 12 bases separating them. CDR3 bases: TGTGCCAGCAGCCCCGTGGGGGCAAATTCACCCCTCCACTTT. Translating gives CASSPVGANSPLHF.